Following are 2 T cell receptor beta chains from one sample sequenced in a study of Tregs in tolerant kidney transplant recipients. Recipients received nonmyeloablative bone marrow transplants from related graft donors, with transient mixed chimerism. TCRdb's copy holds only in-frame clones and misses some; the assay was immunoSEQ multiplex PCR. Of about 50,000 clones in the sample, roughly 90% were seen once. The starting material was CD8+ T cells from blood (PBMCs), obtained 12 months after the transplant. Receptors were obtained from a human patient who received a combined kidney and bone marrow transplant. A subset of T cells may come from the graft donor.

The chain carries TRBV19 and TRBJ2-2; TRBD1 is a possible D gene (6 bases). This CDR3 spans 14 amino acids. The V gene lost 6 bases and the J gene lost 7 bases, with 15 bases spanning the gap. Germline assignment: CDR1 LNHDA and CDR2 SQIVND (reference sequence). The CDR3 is CASSPHTGFGELFF. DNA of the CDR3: TGTGCCAGTAGCCCTCACACAGGGTTCGGGGAGCTGTTTTTT. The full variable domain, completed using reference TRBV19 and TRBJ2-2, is DGGITQSPKYLFRKEGQNVTLSCEQNLNHDAMYWYRQDPGQGLRLIYYSQIVNDFQKGDIAEGYSVSREKKESFPLTVTSAQKNPTAFYLCASSPHTGFGELFFGEGSRLTVL.

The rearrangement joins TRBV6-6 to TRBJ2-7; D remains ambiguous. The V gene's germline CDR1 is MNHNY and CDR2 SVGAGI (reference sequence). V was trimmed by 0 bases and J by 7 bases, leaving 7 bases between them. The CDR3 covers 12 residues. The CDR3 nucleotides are TGTGCCAGCAGTTACTCCGGAGTAGAGCAGTACTTC. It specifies CASSYSGVEQYF.